This T cell receptor (beta chain) was sequenced for a study of cytomegalovirus exposure and HLA in healthy donors. Primers: 60 Vbeta forward and 13 Jbeta reverse. The data were produced by immunoSEQ multiplex PCR, yet TCRdb's version contains in-frame clones alone and is incomplete. The sample yields about 140,000 clones, 80% seen once. Study-wide findings and caveats: Per published accounts, TCR beta sequences correctly predicted the HLA-A and HLA-B alleles of most subjects. In a later analysis, the majority of CMV-associated beta chains seemingly showed HLA restriction. There were some V segments, including TRBV6-2 and TRBV6-3, excluded as indistinguishable.

From germline, CDR1 is SGHRS and CDR2 YFSETQ. This CDR3 contains 16 residues. V trimming: 0 bases; J trimming: 0 bases; junction bases outside the gene matches: 3. The count of this clone is one. Its antigen is not known. The sample consisted of PBMCs. J is TRBJ2-1 and V is TRBV5-1, with 7 nucleotides matching TRBD1. This clonotype originated in a male donor in good health and CMV-seronegative. The CDR3 spells CASSLVGDSSYNEQFF. CDR3 sequence (DNA): TGCGCCAGCAGCTTGGTGGGGGACAGCTCCTACAATGAGCAGTTCTTC.